This TCR beta chain was retrieved from a study of blood T cell repertoires in COVID-19. In the study overall: Nucleic acid was either cDNA or gDNA, and it came from T cells, B-cell-depleted T cells, or PBMCs.

Assay used: immunoSEQ multiplex PCR; TCRdb lists only in-frame clones, some missing. The sample contains some 320,000 clones, 90% of which appear only once. Germline lookup yields CDR1 SEHNR and CDR2 FQNEAQ (reference sequence). The length of the CDR3 is 13 residues. V was trimmed by 5 bases and J by 4 bases, leaving 11 bases between them. Participants' reported clinical history set cohort assignment. This TCR was sampled from a man aged 60-69 years who had recovered from COVID-19. The sequencing input was PBMCs or T cells enriched from blood (not recorded which). The chain combines TRBV7-9 with TRBJ1-2; weak D call: TRBD1 (6 bases). As DNA, the CDR3 is TGTGCCAGCAGCCGGGGGGGCCCCTATGGCTACACCTTC. Encoded protein: CASSRGGPYGYTF.